The 32 T cell receptor beta chains below come from one sample, sequenced in a study of T cell responses to AZD1222 COVID-19 vaccine. Repertoires were generated with immunoSEQ multiplex PCR, while TCRdb's copy carries only in-frame clones and drops some. The sample records 150,000 or so clones, 90% being singletons. The sample was peripheral blood, taken 28 days after the second AZD1222 dose. The source of these receptors is an adult who received the AZD1222 COVID-19 vaccine.

The V and J genes are TRBV19 and TRBJ2-3; no definite D call. The CDR3 totals 14 residues. Between the trimmed V and J ends, which lost 5 bases and 0 bases, there was a span of 9 bases. CDR1 and CDR2 (germline): LNHDA, SQIVND (reference sequence). CDR3 nucleotides: TGTGCCAGTAGTCCCCAGCCTAGCACAGATACGCAGTATTTT. It encodes CASSPQPSTDTQYF.

V is TRBV11-2 and J is TRBJ1-2, with 8 nucleotides matching TRBD1. Germline lookup yields CDR1 SGHAT and CDR2 FQNNGV. Trimming took 4 bases from V and 8 from J; bases not matched to a gene: 12. The CDR3 covers 15 residues. The CDR3 spells CASSSISGGAGGYTF. DNA for the CDR3: TGTGCCAGCAGCTCTATTTCAGGGGGCGCGGGGGGCTACACCTTC.

V usage is TRBV28 and J usage is TRBJ1-5, with D perhaps matching TRBD1 (5 bases). This CDR3 contains 18 residues. CDR1 is MDHEN, CDR2 SYDVKM, per germline. V was pared by 5 bases and J by 0 bases, with 20 bases between. DNA for the CDR3: TGTGCCAGCAGTCACGCTACATTAGGGGTTTATAGCAATCAGCCCCAGCATTTT. Its translation is CASSHATLGVYSNQPQHF. The full variable domain, its missing parts supplied by reference TRBV28 and TRBJ1-5, is DVKVTQSSRYLVKRTGEKVFLECVQDMDHENMFWYRQDPGLGLRLIYFSYDVKMKEKGDIPEGYSVSREKKERFSLILESASTNQTSMYLCASSHATLGVYSNQPQHFGDGTRLSIL.

The chain joins TRBV11-2 to TRBJ1-6, with D maybe TRBD1 (6 bases). Per germline, CDR1 SGHAT and CDR2 FQNNGV. CDR3 length equals 14 residues. V lost 4 bases and J 10 bases, leaving 14 bases between the germline ends. This CDR3 is CASSSEGVRSPLHF. CDR3 nucleotides: TGTGCCAGCAGCTCCGAGGGGGTCAGGTCACCCCTCCACTTT.

V usage is TRBV7-9 and J usage is TRBJ2-2; a weak D match, TRBD2 (7 bases). The CDR3 is 16 residues long. V lost 2 bases and J lost 3, with 13 bases in between. The germline V gene encodes CDR1 SEHNR and CDR2 FQNEAQ (reference sequence). CDR3 region: CASSLRRGAHTGELFF. CDR3 coding DNA: TGTGCCAGCAGCTTAAGACGGGGGGCTCACACCGGGGAGCTGTTTTTT.

This CDR3 is CASSFVGNRQYF. CDR3 bases: TGTGCCAGCAGTTTCGTAGGGAATAGGCAGTATTTT. The chain couples TRBV12-3 or TRBV12-4 to TRBJ2-3; the D is unclear. Between the trimmed V and J ends, which lost 3 bases and 11 bases, there was a span of 12 bases. The CDR3 is 12 amino acids.

The V and J genes are TRBV7-2 and TRBJ2-3; no firm D call. Germline-derived CDR1 and CDR2 are SGHTA and FQGNSA. This CDR3 has 14 amino acids. V was pared by 3 bases and J by 0 bases, with 7 bases between. CDR3 protein: CASSFGWSTDTQYF. The CDR3 nucleotides read TGTGCCAGCAGCTTCGGATGGAGCACAGATACGCAGTATTTT.

This chain joins TRBV5-4 and TRBJ2-3; 12 bases are a match to TRBD1. Germline-derived CDR1 and CDR2 are SGHNT and YYREEE (reference sequence). There are 15 residues in the CDR3. The J segment lost 3 bases and the V segment lost 3 bases, leaving 2 bases of the junction unmatched. The CDR3 sequence: CASSWGQGATDTQYF. In nucleotides, the CDR3 is TGTGCCAGCAGCTGGGGACAGGGGGCGACAGATACGCAGTATTTT.

The rearrangement links TRBV28 to TRBJ1-4, with TRBD1 matching over 7 bases. Germline CDR1 reads MDHEN; CDR2 reads SYDVKM. With V trimmed by 5 bases and J by 7 bases, 1 base remained unmatched. This CDR3 is built from 12 residues. The CDR3 reads CASSTGVEKLFF. The CDR3 nucleotides read TGTGCCAGCAGTACAGGGGTTGAAAAACTGTTTTTT.

The V and J genes are TRBV7-3 and TRBJ1-1; D not resolved. CDR1 is SGHTA, CDR2 FQGTGA, per germline. V gave up 1 base and J gave up 5 bases, with 11 bases separating them. The CDR3 is made up of 14 amino acids. CDR3 bases: TGTGCCAGCAGCTTAAGCTCCGGGGAGACTGAAGCTTTCTTT. This translates into CASSLSSGETEAFF.

V usage is TRBV28 and J usage is TRBJ2-7, with 9 bases fitting TRBD1. J lost 1 base, V lost 8 bases, and 0 bases had no gene match. The CDR3 runs to 12 residues. Germline lookup yields CDR1 MDHEN and CDR2 SYDVKM. CDR3 region: CASGQGSYEQYF. Written as DNA, the CDR3 is TGTGCCAGCGGACAGGGGTCCTACGAGCAGTACTTC.

This chain joins TRBV18 and TRBJ2-5, with D maybe TRBD1 (6 bases). The CDR3 runs 13 residues. The V end lost 3 bases, the J end lost 2 bases, and 7 bases lay between the germline ends. Germline V lookup: CDR1 KGHSH, CDR2 LQKENI. The CDR3 bases are TGTGCCAGCTCACCCGGGACACAAGAGACCCAGTACTTC. It yields the protein CASSPGTQETQYF.

V usage is TRBV5-6 and J usage is TRBJ1-3; D call uncertain. Trimming cost V 0 bases and J 4 bases, with 11 bases left between them. Germline V CDR1 and CDR2: SGHDT, YYEEEE. This CDR3 contains 15 residues. CDR3 region: CASSLDLVSGNTIYF. For the CDR3, the DNA is TGTGCCAGCAGCTTGGACCTGGTCTCAGGAAACACCATATATTTT.

This chain uses TRBV10-1 with TRBJ1-3; TRBD1 is a possible D gene (5 bases). The CDR3 spans 13 residues. From germline, CDR1 is WNHNN and CDR2 SYGVQD (reference sequence). V lost 5 bases and J 2 bases, leaving 7 bases between the germline ends. The CDR3 bases are TGCGCCAGCAGTACAGGCCCTGGAAACACCATATATTTT. Encoded protein: CASSTGPGNTIYF.

The CDR3 protein is CASSQDGGQGHQPQHF. CDR3 in DNA: TGTGCCAGCAGCCAAGATGGGGGACAGGGACATCAGCCCCAGCATTTT. This chain links TRBV3-1 (or the pseudogene TRBV3-2) with TRBJ1-5; 9 bases are shared with TRBD1. CDR1 and CDR2 from the germline V gene are LGHDT and YNNKEL (reference sequence). This CDR3 contains 16 residues. Germline trimming cut 0 bases from V and 5 bases from J; bases unmatched to any gene: 5.

J is TRBJ1-4 and V is TRBV29-1; tentative D call: TRBD1 (6 bases). V was clipped by 4 bases and J by 5 bases, with 11 bases between them. Germline V lookup: CDR1 SQVTM, CDR2 ANQGSEA. The CDR3 loop spans 13 amino acids. In DNA, the CDR3 is TGCAGCGTTGTTGGACAGTTAAATGAAAAACTGTTTTTT. Translation gives CSVVGQLNEKLFF.

Here the CDR3 reads CASSELGTGAGGYTF. Here the CDR3 DNA reads TGTGCCAGCAGTGAACTAGGGACAGGGGCAGGAGGCTACACCTTC. This chain links TRBV6-1 with TRBJ1-2; 10 positions match TRBD1. J gave up 8 bases and V 2 bases, and 8 bases lay outside the gene matches. Germline V gene lookup returns CDR1 MNHNS and CDR2 SASEGT. This CDR3 region has 15 residues.

This clone has just one count. Other DNA sequences within the sample encode an identical CDR3. The chain carries TRBV5-1 and TRBJ2-5; D ambiguous. This CDR3 has 11 residues. V was pared by 2 bases and J by 5 bases, with 4 bases between. In germline, CDR1 is SGHRS, CDR2 YFSETQ. CDR3 sequence: CASSFGETQYF. The CDR3 DNA is TGCGCCAGCAGCTTTGGCGAGACCCAGTACTTC.

V usage is TRBV4-3 and J usage is TRBJ1-5, with D perhaps TRBD1 (5 bases). The CDR3 totals 16 residues. V gave up 0 bases and J gave up 6 bases, with 15 bases separating them. Germline V gene lookup returns CDR1 LGHNA and CDR2 YSLEER. CDR3 nucleotide sequence: TGCGCCAGCAGCCAAGATTCGCCGGGGGACGGTCAGCCCCAGCATTTT. This gives the protein CASSQDSPGDGQPQHF.

The V gene is TRBV2, the J gene TRBJ2-3; D gene uncertain. This CDR3 has 14 residues. Germline-derived CDR1 and CDR2 are SNHLY and FYNNEI. The V and J ends lost 6 bases and 1 base respectively, with 11 bases between them. This CDR3 is CASRALLGTDTQYF. CDR3 bases: TGTGCCAGCAGAGCACTATTAGGCACAGATACGCAGTATTTT.

As DNA, the CDR3 is TGTGCCAGCAGCTTAAGTCAGGTCAATGAGCAGTTCTTC. Protein product: CASSLSQVNEQFF. The rearrangement joins TRBV7-9 to TRBJ2-1, with no clear D. The germline V gene has CDR1 SEHNR and CDR2 FQNEAQ (reference sequence). The CDR3 length is 13 residues. V dropped 2 bases and J dropped 6 bases, with 8 bases sitting between them.

This clone was observed at least ten times. This chain uses TRBV2 with TRBJ2-7, with 7 nucleotides matching TRBD2. The CDR3 extends over 14 amino acids. After removal of 8 bases from V and 0 bases from J, the junction contained 7 bases not matched to a gene. Germline V lookup: CDR1 SNHLY, CDR2 FYNNEI. CDR3 coding DNA: TGTGCCAGCGAGGGGAGGGAGGGCTCCTACGAGCAGTACTTC. Its protein product is CASEGREGSYEQYF.

This chain connects TRBV19 to TRBJ2-2; the match to TRBD2 covers 15 bases. Germline V gene data show CDR1 as LNHDA and CDR2 as SQIVND (reference sequence). The CDR3 loop spans 14 amino acids. The CDR3 region has the DNA TGTGGGACTAGCGGGAGGGCGCGAACCGGGGAGCTGTTTTTT. It yields the protein CGTSGRARTGELFF. Full variable domain (outside the CDR3, taken from reference TRBV19 and TRBJ2-2): DGGITQSPKYLFRKEGQNVTLSCEQNLNHDAMYWYRQDPGQGLRLIYYSQIVNDFQKGDIAEGYSVSREKKESFPLTVTSAQKNPTAFYLCGTSGRARTGELFFGEGSRLTVL.

The CDR3 sequence is CASSLGGLAGVNYEQYF. CDR3 bases: TGTGCCAGCAGCTTAGGGGGGCTAGCGGGGGTTAACTACGAGCAGTACTTC. V and J are TRBV7-2 and TRBJ2-7, with 10 bases identical to TRBD2. The germline V gene encodes CDR1 SGHTA and CDR2 FQGNSA. The CDR3 spans 17 residues. The V segment lost 1 base and the J segment 3 bases; nucleotides outside the gene matches: 9.

The chain links TRBV2 to TRBJ1-5; possibly TRBD1 for D (5 bases). The V and J ends lost 10 bases and 1 base respectively, with 8 bases between them. Germline-derived CDR1 and CDR2 are SNHLY and FYNNEI. This CDR3 contains 12 residues. CDR3 nucleotides: TGTGCCACCCGGGACAGCAATCAGCCCCAGCATTTT. Translated: CATRDSNQPQHF. The variable domain in full, completed from reference TRBV2 and TRBJ1-5, reads EPEVTQTPSHQVTQMGQEVILRCVPISNHLYFYWYRQILGQKVEFLVSFYNNEISEKSEIFDDQFSVERPDGSNFTLKIRSTKLEDSAMYFCATRDSNQPQHFGDGTRLSIL.

The rearrangement uses TRBV4-2 and TRBJ1-2; 8 nucleotides agree with TRBD1. The CDR3 totals 15 residues. Germline V gives CDR1 LGHNA, CDR2 YNFKEQ. After removal of 4 bases from V and 5 bases from J, the junction contained 9 bases not matched to a gene. CDR3 bases: TGTGCCAGCAGCCTAGGGACAGGTCGAGGGTATGGCTACACCTTC. Translating gives CASSLGTGRGYGYTF.

This chain links TRBV2 with TRBJ1-2, with a weak D call TRBD1 (6 bases). The CDR3 length is 13 residues. Deletions cut 2 bases from V and 4 bases from J, with 8 bases between. CDR1 is SNHLY and CDR2 is FYNNEI in the germline V gene. The DNA of the CDR3 is TGTGCCAGCAGTGAAACAGGGCCCTATGGCTACACCTTC. It yields the protein CASSETGPYGYTF. The whole variable domain, remainder taken from reference TRBV2 and TRBJ1-2, is EPEVTQTPSHQVTQMGQEVILRCVPISNHLYFYWYRQILGQKVEFLVSFYNNEISEKSEIFDDQFSVERPDGSNFTLKIRSTKLEDSAMYFCASSETGPYGYTFGSGTRLTVV.

The chain combines TRBV6-5 with TRBJ1-2; 8 bases are a match to TRBD1. The germline CDR1 and CDR2 sequences are MNHEY and SVGAGI. J gave up 8 bases and V 7 bases, and 9 bases lay outside the gene matches. The CDR3 is 13 amino acids. This CDR3 reads CASNVDRAGGYTF. The CDR3 region has the DNA TGTGCCAGCAACGTGGACAGGGCGGGCGGCTACACCTTC.

The chain couples TRBV9 to TRBJ2-3; unclear D gene. This CDR3 is 14 amino acids long. Looked up from germline, CDR1 is SGDLS and CDR2 is YYNGEE. The germline V and J ends were trimmed by 1 base and 0 bases, with 6 bases remaining between them. The chain's CDR3 is CASSVYLSTDTQYF. CDR3 nucleotides: TGTGCCAGCAGCGTATACCTTAGCACAGATACGCAGTATTTT.

The V call is TRBV19, the J call TRBJ2-2; 10 bases are shared with TRBD1. Losses at the gene ends were 4 bases for V and 4 bases for J; bases not matched to a gene: 3. The germline gives CDR1 LNHDA, CDR2 SQIVND (reference sequence). The CDR3 is 15 amino acids. DNA for the CDR3: TGTGCCAGTAGTACCGGACAGGGGGGCACCGGGGAGCTGTTTTTT. It yields the protein CASSTGQGGTGELFF.

V usage is TRBV18 and J usage is TRBJ2-7; 11 nucleotides match TRBD1. The CDR3 is made up of 14 amino acids. Germline lookup yields CDR1 KGHSH and CDR2 LQKENI. V lost 3 bases to trimming and J lost 5 bases; unmatched junction nucleotides: 3. The CDR3 DNA is TGTGCCAGCTCACCGGGACAGGGGGTCGACGAGCAGTACTTC. Residues: CASSPGQGVDEQYF. The full variable domain, with the rest looked up from reference TRBV18 and TRBJ2-7, is NAGVMQNPRHLVRRRGQEARLRCSPMKGHSHVYWYRQLPEEGLKFMVYLQKENIIDESGMPKERFSAEFPKEGPSILRIQQVVRGDSAAYFCASSPGQGVDEQYFGPGTRLTVT.

The V and J genes are TRBV7-2 and TRBJ2-5; D unresolved. V gave up 4 bases and J gave up 2 bases, with 11 bases separating them. The CDR3 runs 14 residues. Germline values: CDR1 SGHTA, CDR2 FQGNSA. The CDR3 DNA is TGTGCCAGCAGCTCCCCACCGAATCAAGAGACCCAGTACTTC. Translated: CASSSPPNQETQYF.